Listed below are T cell receptor beta chains from one sample, sequenced in a study of blood T cells in healthy people across ages. TCRdb reprocessed the 5' RACE reads via MiXCR and lists one record per CDR3 protein. The sample has 1.5 million to 2 million distinct CDR3 sequences, under 30% seen once; the top ten hold more than 6%. The sample was blood. These receptor sequences come from a woman aged 25 to 39 in good health. The CDR3 runs from the conserved cysteine through the conserved F or W. The D gene is left open where the match is weak. Only some rows state a clone size, as once, few, many or a class for expanded clones.

D gene: .
clone size: .
V gene: TRBV29-1
J gene: TRBJ1-2
CDR3 DNA: TGCAGCGTTGAAGGGCGCAAGAATGGGTATGGCTACACCTTC
CDR3 protein: CSVEGRKNGYGYTF

D gene: .
clone size: few
V gene: TRBV9
J gene: TRBJ2-7
CDR3 DNA: TGTGCCAGCAGCTCAGGCCCTGGGACACTTTACGAGCAGTACTTC
CDR3 protein: CASSSGPGTLYEQYF

D gene: .
clone size: few
V gene: TRBV20-1
J gene: TRBJ2-6
CDR3 DNA: TGCAGTGCTAGGGACAGCGCCGTAGGGTCTGGGGCCAACGTCCTGACTTTC
CDR3 protein: CSARDSAVGSGANVLTF

D gene: .
clone size: many
V gene: TRBV7-9
J gene: TRBJ2-5
CDR3 DNA: TGTGCCAGCAGCTTAAGTATCTGGCGGGACCAGACCCAGTACTTC
CDR3 protein: CASSLSIWRDQTQYF

D gene: TRBD2
clone size: few
V gene: TRBV11-2
J gene: TRBJ2-1
CDR3 DNA: TGTGCCAGCAGCTCGTCCGGGACTAGCAGTGAGCAGTTCTTC
CDR3 protein: CASSSSGTSSEQFF

D gene: .
clone size: many
V gene: TRBV5-6
J gene: TRBJ2-3
CDR3 DNA: TGTGCCAGCAGCTACGGGACTCCAGCCACAGATACGCAGTATTTT
CDR3 protein: CASSYGTPATDTQYF

D gene: .
clone size: few
V gene: TRBV12-3/TRBV12-4
J gene: TRBJ2-5
CDR3 DNA: TGTGCCAGCAGTTTTAAGGCCGCCTTAGAGACCCAGTACTTC
CDR3 protein: CASSFKAALETQYF

D gene: .
clone size: few
V gene: TRBV29-1
J gene: TRBJ2-7
CDR3 DNA: TGCAGCGCCGACGGGGGTTTCAACGAGCAGTACTTC
CDR3 protein: CSADGGFNEQYF

D gene: .
clone size: .
V gene: TRBV7-2
J gene: TRBJ2-3
CDR3 DNA: TGTGCCAGCAGCCCAAGGTTGTCTTTAGCAGATACGCAGTATTTT
CDR3 protein: CASSPRLSLADTQYF

D gene: .
clone size: .
V gene: TRBV2
J gene: TRBJ2-1
CDR3 DNA: TGTGCCAGCAATCCAGACGGATCTAATGAGCAGTTCTTC
CDR3 protein: CASNPDGSNEQFF

D gene: TRBD1
clone size: many
V gene: TRBV10-3
J gene: TRBJ1-2
CDR3 DNA: TGTGCCATCAGTGAAGGACAGGGAAGGGATGGCTACACCTTC
CDR3 protein: CAISEGQGRDGYTF

D gene: .
clone size: .
V gene: TRBV2
J gene: TRBJ2-5
CDR3 DNA: TGTGCCAACAGCCCTCGGGAGACCCAGTACTTC
CDR3 protein: CANSPRETQYF

D gene: .
clone size: .
V gene: TRBV9
J gene: TRBJ2-2
CDR3 DNA: TGTGCCAGCAGCGTTCCCACCGGGGAGCTGTTTTTT
CDR3 protein: CASSVPTGELFF

D gene: TRBD1
clone size: .
V gene: TRBV7-2
J gene: TRBJ1-1
CDR3 DNA: TGTGCCAGCAGCTGGGGGGACAGGGCCACTGAAGCTTTCTTT
CDR3 protein: CASSWGDRATEAFF

D gene: TRBD2
clone size: many
V gene: TRBV4-3
J gene: TRBJ2-1
CDR3 DNA: TGCGCCAGCAGCCATTTAGGACTAGCGGGAGGGAATGAGCAGTTCTTC
CDR3 protein: CASSHLGLAGGNEQFF

D gene: .
clone size: .
V gene: TRBV5-1
J gene: TRBJ2-1
CDR3 DNA: TGCGCCAGCAGCTTGGCAGCGGGCGACCCCTCCTACAATGAGCAGTTCTTC
CDR3 protein: CASSLAAGDPSYNEQFF

D gene: TRBD1
clone size: .
V gene: TRBV27
J gene: TRBJ1-2
CDR3 DNA: TGTGCCAGCAGTTTTCCCCGGACAGGCCGTAACTATGGCTACACCTTC
CDR3 protein: CASSFPRTGRNYGYTF

D gene: TRBD2
clone size: few
V gene: TRBV5-1
J gene: TRBJ2-1
CDR3 DNA: TGCGCCAGCAGCTTTTTTAGGAGACTAGCTGGAGAATCCAATGAGCAGTTCTTC
CDR3 protein: CASSFFRRLAGESNEQFF

D gene: TRBD2
clone size: many
V gene: TRBV5-1
J gene: TRBJ2-1
CDR3 DNA: TGCGCCAGCAGCTTGGCCACTAGCGGTGGCTACAATGAGCAGTTCTTC
CDR3 protein: CASSLATSGGYNEQFF

D gene: .
clone size: .
V gene: TRBV14
J gene: TRBJ1-1
CDR3 DNA: TGTGCCAGCAGCCAGAGTACAGGCACTGAAGCTTTCTTT
CDR3 protein: CASSQSTGTEAFF

D gene: TRBD1
clone size: .
V gene: TRBV7-9
J gene: TRBJ2-1
CDR3 DNA: TGTGCCAGCAGCTTAGCGCTTGGACAGGAAAATGAGCAGTTCTTC
CDR3 protein: CASSLALGQENEQFF

D gene: TRBD1
clone size: few
V gene: TRBV5-1
J gene: TRBJ1-1
CDR3 DNA: TGCGCCAGCAGCTCAACCGGGACAGCTTCAAACACTGAAGCTTTCTTT
CDR3 protein: CASSSTGTASNTEAFF

D gene: .
clone size: .
V gene: TRBV4-1
J gene: TRBJ2-7
CDR3 DNA: TGCGCCAGCAGCCAAGAGACCGGAGCCTACGAGCAGTACTTC
CDR3 protein: CASSQETGAYEQYF

D gene: .
clone size: .
V gene: TRBV7-2
J gene: TRBJ2-4
CDR3 DNA: TGTGCCAGCAGCTTCGACGGACAAAACATTCAGTACTTC
CDR3 protein: CASSFDGQNIQYF

D gene: TRBD2
clone size: .
V gene: TRBV9
J gene: TRBJ2-3
CDR3 DNA: TGTGCCAGCAGCGCCTCTAATGGGGGGGGGACAGATACGCAGTATTTT
CDR3 protein: CASSASNGGGTDTQYF

D gene: TRBD1
clone size: .
V gene: TRBV10-3
J gene: TRBJ2-7
CDR3 DNA: TGTGCCATCAGATCCGGGACAGTGAGCTCCTACGAGCAGTACTTC
CDR3 protein: CAIRSGTVSSYEQYF

D gene: .
clone size: .
V gene: TRBV25-1
J gene: TRBJ1-2
CDR3 DNA: TGTGCCAGCAGCGGAACGGGGATCTACTATGGCTACACCTTC
CDR3 protein: CASSGTGIYYGYTF

D gene: .
clone size: many
V gene: TRBV9
J gene: TRBJ1-6
CDR3 DNA: TGTGCCAGCAGCGTAGGAATAAAAAGGTCCTATAATTCACCCCTCCACTTT
CDR3 protein: CASSVGIKRSYNSPLHF

D gene: TRBD2
clone size: .
V gene: TRBV6-1
J gene: TRBJ2-3
CDR3 DNA: TGTGCCAGCAGGGTCCCGGGGGAGGGAGATACGCAGTATTTT
CDR3 protein: CASRVPGEGDTQYF

D gene: .
clone size: many
V gene: TRBV6-6
J gene: TRBJ2-7
CDR3 DNA: TGTGCCAGCGGGAAGGGGAGAGGGGCCTACGAGCAGTACTTC
CDR3 protein: CASGKGRGAYEQYF

D gene: TRBD2
clone size: .
V gene: TRBV20-1
J gene: TRBJ2-3
CDR3 DNA: TGCAGTGCTAGAGGACCCCAGGTAGCGGGAGTTACAGATACGCAGTATTTT
CDR3 protein: CSARGPQVAGVTDTQYF